The present TCR beta chain was sequenced within a study of cytomegalovirus exposure and HLA in healthy donors. PCR was performed using 60 Vbeta and 13 Jbeta primers. Repertoires were generated with immunoSEQ multiplex PCR, while TCRdb's copy carries only in-frame clones and drops some. The profile covers about 70,000 clones, with roughly 81% appearing a single time and roughly 10% taken by the ten largest. Germline V gives CDR1 MNHEY, CDR2 SMNVEV (reference sequence). CDR3 length: 14 amino acids. With 2 bases removed from V and 5 bases from J, the gap between germline ends came to 12 bases. This clone was detected a few times.

This TCR came from a human donor in good health. The V call is TRBV27, the J call TRBJ2-5, with D tentatively TRBD2 (6 bases). Sequenced input: PBMCs. The CDR3 coding sequence is TGTGCCAGCAGTTTAGGTGGGGGGACGGAGACCCAGTACTTC. Amino acid sequence: CASSLGGGTETQYF.